One and the same sample provided the 4 T cell receptor beta chains below, sequenced in a study of blood T cells in healthy people across ages. A sample-barcoded 5' primer and a J-beta primer mix were used in a second PCR of about 7 to 12 cycles. TCRdb reprocessed the 5' RACE reads via MiXCR and lists one record per CDR3 protein. The repertoire holds hundreds of thousands of distinct CDR3 sequences, with roughly 43% as singletons. The sequenced sample was blood. Receptors were obtained from a man aged 80 or over in good health.

This clonotype was counted only a few times. This chain links TRBV2 with TRBJ2-1; D tentatively reads TRBD1 or TRBD2 (5 bases each). In germline, CDR1 is SNHLY, CDR2 FYNNEI. The V end was cut by 6 bases, the J end by 4 bases, with 13 bases between. The CDR3 is 14 residues long. DNA of the CDR3: TGTGCCAGCAGGGGACGGTATCAATACAATGAGCAGTTCTTC. It codes for CASRGRYQYNEQFF.

This clonotype was seen only a few times. The chain uses TRBV4-2 and TRBJ2-1; 7 nucleotides agree with TRBD2. This CDR3 comprises 15 residues. V was pared by 4 bases and J by 5 bases, with 8 bases of the junction left unmatched. Germline V gene lookup returns CDR1 LGHNA and CDR2 YNFKEQ. The CDR3 reads CASSPLAGEHNEQFF. The CDR3 DNA reads TGTGCCAGCAGCCCCCTCGCGGGAGAACACAATGAGCAGTTCTTC.

This clonotype appeared many times. For the CDR3, the DNA is TGTGCCAGCAGTTCCGACAGGTCCCGAATTAAGGAGCAGTACTTC. Protein sequence: CASSSDRSRIKEQYF. The chain joins TRBV7-8 to TRBJ2-7, with a possible D match to TRBD1 (6 bases). Germline V gives CDR1 SGHVS, CDR2 FQNEAQ. The ends were cut back, 6 bases at V and 7 bases at J, with 22 bases in the middle. The CDR3 extends over 15 amino acids.

J is TRBJ2-7 and V is TRBV29-1; D could derive from TRBD1 or TRBD2 (5 bases each). Trimming removed 5 bases from V and 2 bases from J, with 19 bases in between. Germline loops: CDR1 SQVTM, CDR2 ANQGSEA. CDR3 length: 15 amino acids. This CDR3 is CSVTPGQGTTYEQYF. The CDR3, as DNA: TGCAGCGTTACGCCGGGGCAGGGAACTACCTACGAGCAGTACTTC.